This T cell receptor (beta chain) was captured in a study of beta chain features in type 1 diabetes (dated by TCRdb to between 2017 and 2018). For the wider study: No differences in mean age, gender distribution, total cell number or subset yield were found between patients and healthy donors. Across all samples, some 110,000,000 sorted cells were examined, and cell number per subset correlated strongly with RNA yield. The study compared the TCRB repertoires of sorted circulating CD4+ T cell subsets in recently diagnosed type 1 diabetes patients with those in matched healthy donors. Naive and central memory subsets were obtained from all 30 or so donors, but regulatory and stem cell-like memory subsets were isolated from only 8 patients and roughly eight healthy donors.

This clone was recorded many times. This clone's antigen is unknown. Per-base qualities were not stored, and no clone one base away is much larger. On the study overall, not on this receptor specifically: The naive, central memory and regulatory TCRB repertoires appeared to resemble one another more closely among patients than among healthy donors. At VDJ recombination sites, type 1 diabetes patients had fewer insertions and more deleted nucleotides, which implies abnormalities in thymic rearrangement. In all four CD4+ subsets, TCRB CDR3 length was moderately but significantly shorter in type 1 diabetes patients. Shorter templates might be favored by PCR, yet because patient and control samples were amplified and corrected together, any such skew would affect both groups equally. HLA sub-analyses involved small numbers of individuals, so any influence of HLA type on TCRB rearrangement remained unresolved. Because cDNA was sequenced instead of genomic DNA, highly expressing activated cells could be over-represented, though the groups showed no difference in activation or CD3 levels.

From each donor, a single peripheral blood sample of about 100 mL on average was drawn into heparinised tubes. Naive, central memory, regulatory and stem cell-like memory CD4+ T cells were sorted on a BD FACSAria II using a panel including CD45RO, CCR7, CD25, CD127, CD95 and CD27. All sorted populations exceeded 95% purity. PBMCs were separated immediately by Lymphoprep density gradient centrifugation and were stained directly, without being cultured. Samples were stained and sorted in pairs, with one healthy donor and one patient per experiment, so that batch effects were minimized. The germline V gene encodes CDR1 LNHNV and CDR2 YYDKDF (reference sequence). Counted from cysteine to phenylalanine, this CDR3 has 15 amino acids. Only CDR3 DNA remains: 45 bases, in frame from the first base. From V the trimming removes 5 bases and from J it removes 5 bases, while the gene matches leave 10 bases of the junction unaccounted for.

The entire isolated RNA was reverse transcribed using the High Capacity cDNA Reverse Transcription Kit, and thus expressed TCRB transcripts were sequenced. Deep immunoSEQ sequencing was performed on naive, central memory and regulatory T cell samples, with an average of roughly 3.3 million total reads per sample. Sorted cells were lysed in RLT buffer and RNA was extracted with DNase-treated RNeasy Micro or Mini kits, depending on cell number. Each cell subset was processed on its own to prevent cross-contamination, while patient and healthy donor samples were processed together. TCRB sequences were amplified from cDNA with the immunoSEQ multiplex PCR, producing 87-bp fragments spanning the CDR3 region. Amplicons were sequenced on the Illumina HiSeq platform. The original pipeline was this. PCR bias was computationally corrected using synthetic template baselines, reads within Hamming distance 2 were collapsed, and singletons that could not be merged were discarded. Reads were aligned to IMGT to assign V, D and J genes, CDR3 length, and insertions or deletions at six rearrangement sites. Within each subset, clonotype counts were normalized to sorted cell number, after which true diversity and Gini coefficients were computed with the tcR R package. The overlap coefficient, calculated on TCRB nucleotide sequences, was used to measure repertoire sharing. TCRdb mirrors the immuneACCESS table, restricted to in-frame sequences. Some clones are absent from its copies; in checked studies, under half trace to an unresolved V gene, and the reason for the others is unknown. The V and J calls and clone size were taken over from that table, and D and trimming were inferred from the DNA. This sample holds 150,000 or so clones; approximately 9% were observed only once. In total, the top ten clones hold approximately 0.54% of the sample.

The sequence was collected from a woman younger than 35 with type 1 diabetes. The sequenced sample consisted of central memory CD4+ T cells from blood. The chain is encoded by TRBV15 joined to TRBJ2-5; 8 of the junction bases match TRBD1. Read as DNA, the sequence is TGTGCCACCAGCGGCCGGGACAGGTCATCGGAGACCCAGTACTTC. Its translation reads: CATSGRDRSSETQYF.